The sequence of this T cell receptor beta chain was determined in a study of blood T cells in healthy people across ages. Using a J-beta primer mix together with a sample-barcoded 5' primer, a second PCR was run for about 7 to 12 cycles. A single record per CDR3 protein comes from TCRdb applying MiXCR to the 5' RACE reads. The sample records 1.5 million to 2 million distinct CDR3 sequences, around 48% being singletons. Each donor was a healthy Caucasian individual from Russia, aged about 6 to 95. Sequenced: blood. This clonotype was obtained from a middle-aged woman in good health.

CDR3 in amino acids: CASRTGTPETQYF. The DNA for the CDR3 is TGTGCCAGCAGAACCGGGACACCGGAGACCCAGTACTTC. The chain is built from TRBV6-2 or TRBV6-3 and TRBJ2-5, with D perhaps matching TRBD1 (6 bases). The germline gives CDR1 MNHEY, CDR2 SVGEGT. Between the trimmed V and J ends, which lost 6 bases and 5 bases, there was a span of 13 bases. The CDR3 is 13 residues long.